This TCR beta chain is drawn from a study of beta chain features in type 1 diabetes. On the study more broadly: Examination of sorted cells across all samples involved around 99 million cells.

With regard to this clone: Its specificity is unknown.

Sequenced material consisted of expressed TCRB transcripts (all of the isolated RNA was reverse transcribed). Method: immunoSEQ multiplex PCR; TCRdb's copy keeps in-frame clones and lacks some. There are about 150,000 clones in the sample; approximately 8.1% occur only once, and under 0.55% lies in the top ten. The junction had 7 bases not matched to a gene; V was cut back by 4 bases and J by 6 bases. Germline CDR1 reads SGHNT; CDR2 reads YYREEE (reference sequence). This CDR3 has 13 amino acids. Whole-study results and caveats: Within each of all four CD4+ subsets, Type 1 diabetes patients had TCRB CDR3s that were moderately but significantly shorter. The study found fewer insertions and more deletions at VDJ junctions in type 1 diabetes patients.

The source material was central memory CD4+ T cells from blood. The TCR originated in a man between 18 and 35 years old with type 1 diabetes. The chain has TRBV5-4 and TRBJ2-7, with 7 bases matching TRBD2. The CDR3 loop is CASSSQTSSEQYF. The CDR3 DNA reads TGTGCCAGCAGCAGCCAGACTAGCAGCGAGCAGTACTTC.